This is a list of T cell receptor beta chains from one sample in a study of cytomegalovirus exposure and HLA in healthy donors. Generated by immunoSEQ multiplex PCR, the TCRdb table keeps only in-frame clones and is missing some. Here the sample spans some 140,000 clones, about four fifths being singletons. The sequencing input was PBMCs. These receptors all stem from a male donor in good health and CMV-seropositive. Each CDR3 is given with its conserved first and last residue. A D gene is named only where the DNA matches it firmly. For some rows the clone size is stated as once, few or many, or as a class when expanded; others skip it.

size	J	length	D	V	CDR3	DNA
NA	TRBJ1-2	17	TRBD1	TRBV4-2	CASSQGTQDRGMSGYTF	TGTGCCAGCAGCCAAGGAACGCAGGACAGGGGAATGAGTGGCTACACCTTC
NA	TRBJ2-7	11	NA	TRBV7-8	CASSPLYEQYF	TGTGCCAGCAGCCCACTCTACGAGCAGTACTTC
once	TRBJ2-2	14	NA	TRBV4-2	CASSSRLVLGELFF	TGTGCCAGCAGCTCTAGACTAGTCCTCGGGGAGCTGTTTTTT
NA	TRBJ2-7	14	NA	TRBV19	CASSINRASYEQYF	TGTGCCAGTAGTATAAACAGGGCCTCCTACGAGCAGTACTTC
few	TRBJ2-7	16	TRBD2	TRBV4-3	CASSQKTGTSGHEQYF	TGCGCCAGCAGCCAAAAAACCGGGACTAGCGGGCACGAGCAGTACTTC
once	TRBJ1-2	15	NA	TRBV28	CASSFLGQTNYGYTF	TGTGCCAGCAGTTTCCTCGGACAGACTAACTATGGCTACACCTTC
NA	TRBJ2-1	11	NA	TRBV6-6	CASSYSVEQFF	TGTGCCAGCAGTTACTCTGTAGAGCAGTTCTTC
once	TRBJ2-7	15	TRBD1	TRBV14	CASSLGTGPHYEQYF	TGTGCCAGCAGCCTAGGGACAGGGCCACACTACGAGCAGTACTTC
few	TRBJ2-5	13	NA	TRBV29-1	CSVAGIYQETQYF	TGCAGCGTGGCCGGGATTTACCAAGAGACCCAGTACTTC
NA	TRBJ2-5	13	TRBD1	TRBV6-1	CASSSDRGETQYF	TGTGCCAGCAGTTCCGACAGGGGTGAGACCCAGTACTTC
NA	TRBJ2-7	17	TRBD2	TRBV4-3	CASSQDRASGSMLEQYF	TGCGCCAGCAGCCAAGATCGGGCTAGCGGGAGTATGTTGGAGCAGTACTTC
NA	TRBJ1-1	15	TRBD1	TRBV19	CASIITDRGNTEAFF	TGTGCCAGTATCATAACGGACAGGGGAAACACTGAAGCTTTCTTT
NA	TRBJ1-1	18	TRBD1	TRBV9	CASSVAGQGAGLNTEAFF	TGTGCCAGCAGCGTAGCTGGACAGGGGGCCGGCCTGAACACTGAAGCTTTCTTT
NA	TRBJ2-1	13	TRBD2	TRBV30	CAWELGLEGSAFF	TGTGCCTGGGAACTGGGACTAGAAGGGAGTGCGTTCTTC
NA	TRBJ2-1	16	NA	TRBV13	CASSVSAGTPGNEQFF	TGTGCCAGCAGCGTATCTGCCGGGACTCCTGGCAATGAGCAGTTCTTC